Below, 17 T cell receptor beta chains from the same sample are listed, as sequenced in a study of regulatory T cells in long-lasting Graves disease. The time point denotes: newly diagnosed GD, antithyroid drugs for less than 3 months. PBMC RNA was the source of the TCR library. For TCR beta, libraries came from iRepertoire HTBI primers and Arm-PCR of CDR3 regions. From the multiplex PCR reads, TCRdb called clonotypes with MiXCR, one entry per CDR3 protein. The sample includes 350,000 to 400,000 distinct CDR3 sequences, roughly 17% seen only once; the top ten take around 20%. This sample was also put to use in a study of T cells in Graves' hyperthyroidism and ophthalmopathy.

The source material was peripheral blood mononuclear cells (PBMCs), sampled at new diagnosis, from a patient treated with antithyroid drugs. Source of these receptors: a woman aged 18-29 years with Graves disease.

This clonotype has just a few counts. The rearrangement uses TRBV7-9 and TRBJ1-2; TRBD1 is a possible D gene (6 bases). Germline V gene lookup returns CDR1 SEHNR and CDR2 FQNEAQ (reference sequence). The CDR3 is made up of 13 amino acids. V dropped 6 bases and J dropped 8 bases, with 16 bases sitting between them. Here the CDR3 reads CASSIQGLKGYTF. The CDR3 nucleotides are TGTGCCAGCAGTATACAGGGCCTCAAAGGCTACACCTTC.

This clonotype was recorded many times. The chain carries TRBV30 and TRBJ2-5; weak D call: TRBD2 (6 bases). There are 13 residues in the CDR3. Trimming stripped 0 bases from V and 2 bases from J, with 7 bases between. The germline gives CDR1 GTSNPN, CDR2 SVGIG (reference sequence). In DNA, the CDR3 is TGTGCCTGGAGTGTTGGGACTCAAGAGACCCAGTACTTC. Its protein is CAWSVGTQETQYF. Using reference TRBV30 and TRBJ2-5 for the parts outside the CDR3, the full variable domain is SQTIHQWPATLVQPVGSPLSLECTVEGTSNPNLYWYRQAAGRGLQLLFYSVGIGQISSEVPQNLSASRPQDRQFILSSKKLLLSDSGFYLCAWSVGTQETQYFGPGTRLLVL.

With regard to this clonotype: Mismatch with germline at one junction end may stem from a read error. In DNA form, the CDR3 reads TGTGCCAGCAGCGAAACACCGGGACTAGCGGACAATGAGCAGATCTTC. Its translation: CASSETPGLADNEQIF. The genes are TRBV6-1 and TRBJ2-1, with TRBD2 matching over 11 bases. The V gene's germline CDR1 is MNHNS and CDR2 SASEGT. The CDR3 consists of 16 residues.

At least ten counts were recorded for this clonotype. V gene TRBV2 combines with J gene TRBJ2-1, with 14 positions matching TRBD2. The CDR3 contains 14 residues. The germline CDR1 and CDR2 sequences are SNHLY and FYNNEI. After removal of 7 bases from V and 9 bases from J, the junction contained 5 bases not matched to a gene. The CDR3 reads CASTGTSGSFEQFF. In DNA form, the CDR3 reads TGTGCCAGCACTGGGACTAGCGGGAGTTTTGAGCAGTTCTTC.

This clonotype was counted at least ten times. J is TRBJ2-7 and V is TRBV5-4; tentatively, D is TRBD2 (5 bases). Per the germline V gene, CDR1 is SGHNT and CDR2 is YYREEE (reference sequence). The CDR3 has 15 residues. The V end lost 0 bases, the J end lost 5 bases, and 15 bases lay between the germline ends. The chain's CDR3 is CASSLAPGLFNEQYF. CDR3 nucleotides: TGTGCCAGCAGCTTGGCCCCGGGGTTGTTCAACGAGCAGTACTTC.

This clonotype was counted ten times or more. The chain uses TRBV20-1 and TRBJ2-5; possible D gene TRBD2, 6 bases. Germline loops: CDR1 DFQATT, CDR2 SNEGSKA (reference sequence). The V end was cut by 3 bases, the J end by 4 bases, with 9 bases between. The CDR3 is 12 residues long. The DNA for the CDR3 is TGCAGTGCTAGGGGAGGAGGAGAGACCCAGTACTTC. Translation gives CSARGGGETQYF.

This clonotype was counted many times. CDR3 coding DNA: TGTGCCAGCAGCATAAGCGGAGAGTCCTACAATGAGCAGTTCTTC. As protein: CASSISGESYNEQFF. This chain joins TRBV11-3 and TRBJ2-1, with TRBD2 as a possible D gene (5 bases). The CDR3 spans 15 residues. CDR1 and CDR2 (germline): SGHNT, YENEEA. V was clipped by 5 bases and J by 1 base, with 12 bases between them.

Ten or more counts support this clonotype. This chain joins TRBV5-1 and TRBJ1-4; 7 bases align to TRBD1. Germline CDR1 is SGHRS and CDR2 is YFSETQ. The junction had 2 bases not matched to a gene; V was cut back by 3 bases and J by 0 bases. This CDR3 comprises 15 residues. CDR3 region: CASSSQGATNEKLFF. CDR3 in DNA: TGCGCCAGCAGCTCGCAGGGGGCAACTAATGAAAAACTGTTTTTT.

Many counts were recorded for this clonotype. The chain joins TRBV20-1 to TRBJ2-1, with a tentative D call TRBD2 (7 bases). V lost 0 bases, J lost 7 bases, and 19 bases lay in between. This CDR3 spans 16 amino acids. CDR1 DFQATT and CDR2 SNEGSKA come from the germline V gene (reference sequence). CDR3 protein: CSARDGGARLGNEQFF. The CDR3, as DNA: TGCAGTGCTAGAGATGGGGGGGCTCGTCTGGGGAATGAGCAGTTCTTC.

V usage is TRBV29-1 and J usage is TRBJ2-7, with D perhaps TRBD1 or TRBD2 (5 bases each). V shed 6 bases and J shed 5 bases, with 29 bases lying between them. Germline assignment: CDR1 SQVTM and CDR2 ANQGSEA. This CDR3 has 17 amino acids. The CDR3 DNA sequence: TGCAGCGTCCGCTACCTGGGGGTTCCAACGTCAATCGACGAGCAGTACTTC. Its protein product is CSVRYLGVPTSIDEQYF.

This clonotype has a count of ten or more. The rearrangement links TRBV20-1 to TRBJ2-7, with D possibly being TRBD1 (5 bases). Germline lookup yields CDR1 DFQATT and CDR2 SNEGSKA (reference sequence). The CDR3 contains 14 residues. V lost 6 bases to trimming and J lost 4 bases, with 19 bases between them. CDR3 nucleotide sequence: TGCAGTGCACCGGACACCTCGAGACAATACGAGCAGTACTTC. It translates to CSAPDTSRQYEQYF.

This clonotype showed up many times. This chain uses TRBV7-9 with TRBJ1-2; a possible D gene is TRBD1 (6 bases). This CDR3 contains 13 residues. The ends were cut back, 5 bases at V and 5 bases at J, with 12 bases in the middle. CDR1 and CDR2 from the germline V gene are SEHNR and FQNEAQ (reference sequence). CDR3 amino acids: CASSLTGSYGYTF. The DNA for the CDR3 is TGTGCCAGCAGCCTCACAGGGTCTTATGGCTACACCTTC.

In its sample, this clonotype was seen a few times. The chain employs TRBV6-1 and TRBJ2-5, with 12 nucleotides matching TRBD2. The CDR3 runs to 14 residues. V was pared by 8 bases and J by 4 bases, with 5 bases of the junction left unmatched. Germline V lookup: CDR1 MNHNS, CDR2 SASEGT. The CDR3 protein is CASASGGVSETQYF. The CDR3 coding sequence is TGTGCCAGCGCTAGCGGGGGGGTGTCAGAGACCCAGTACTTC.

The J gene is TRBJ1-3, the V gene TRBV20-1; D ambiguous. The CDR3 sequence is 14 residues long. The V and J ends lost 7 bases and 2 bases respectively, with 15 bases between them. Germline assignment: CDR1 DFQATT and CDR2 SNEGSKA (reference sequence). CDR3 nucleotides: TGCAGTGGGAAGAGAGGCGGGGCTGGAAACACCATATATTTT. Its protein product is CSGKRGGAGNTIYF.

Ten or more counts support this clonotype. The chain links TRBV5-1 to TRBJ2-1; TRBD1 agrees at 11 bases. The CDR3 is made up of 15 amino acids. In germline, CDR1 is SGHRS, CDR2 YFSETQ. V lost 0 bases to trimming and J lost 8 bases; unmatched junction nucleotides: 4. The CDR3 loop reads CASSLGTGGFDEQFF. The DNA for the CDR3 is TGCGCCAGCAGCTTGGGGACAGGGGGCTTCGATGAGCAGTTCTTC.

In nucleotides, the CDR3 is TGCAGTGCTAGAAGCAATGATAACTATGGCTACACCTTC. The encoded protein is CSARSNDNYGYTF. The rearrangement uses TRBV20-1 and TRBJ1-2; D uncertain. CDR1 and CDR2 (germline): DFQATT, SNEGSKA (reference sequence). This CDR3 has 13 amino acids. Trimming stripped 2 bases from V and 1 base from J, with 8 bases between.

Ten or more counts support this clonotype. V and J are TRBV5-1 and TRBJ2-7; 11 bases fit TRBD2. The V and J ends lost 3 bases and 2 bases, in that order; junction bases with no gene match: 4. Germline CDR1 and CDR2: SGHRS and YFSETQ. This CDR3 spans 15 amino acids. CDR3 nucleotide sequence: TGCGCCAGCAGCTCGGGACTAGCGGTTACCTACGAGCAGTACTTC. This gives the protein CASSSGLAVTYEQYF.